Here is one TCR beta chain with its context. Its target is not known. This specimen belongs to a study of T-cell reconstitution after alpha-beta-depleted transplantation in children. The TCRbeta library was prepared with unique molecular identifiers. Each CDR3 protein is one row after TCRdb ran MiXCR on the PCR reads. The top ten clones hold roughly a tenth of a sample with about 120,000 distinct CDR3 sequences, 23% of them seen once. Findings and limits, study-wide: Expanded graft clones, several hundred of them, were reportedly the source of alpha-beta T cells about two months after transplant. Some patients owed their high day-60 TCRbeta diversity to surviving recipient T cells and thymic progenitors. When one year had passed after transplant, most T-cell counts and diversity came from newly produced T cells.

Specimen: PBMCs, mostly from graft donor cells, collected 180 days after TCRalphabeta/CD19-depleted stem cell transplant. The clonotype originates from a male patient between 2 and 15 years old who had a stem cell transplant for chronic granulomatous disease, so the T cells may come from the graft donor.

The CDR3 region has the DNA TGCAGTGCTAGAGGCTTCGAGGGGATTTTTGAAAAACTGTTTTTT. This encodes CSARGFEGIFEKLFF. The genes are TRBV20-1 and TRBJ1-4, with a weak D call TRBD1 (5 bases). The length of the CDR3 is 15 residues. V shed 1 base and J shed 7 bases, with 16 bases lying between them. Germline assignment: CDR1 DFQATT and CDR2 SNEGSKA (reference sequence).